One sample yielded the 16 T cell receptor beta chains listed below, sequenced in a study of identical twins. Each CDR3 protein gets one entry after TCRdb re-called the 5' RACE reads with MiXCR. The sample has a few hundred thousand distinct CDR3 sequences, about 8% seen once; the top ten hold less than 2.5%. This sample was also put to use in a study of yellow fever vaccine responses in identical twins.

The specimen was memory (CD45RO+) T cells sorted from blood. These receptors came from a woman younger than 35 in good health.

The rearrangement links TRBV7-1 to TRBJ2-2, with D unresolved. TRBV7-1 is flagged as an ORF with uncertain function. The CDR3 is 20 amino acids. V was trimmed by 5 bases and J by 0 bases, leaving 25 bases between them. CDR3 DNA: TGTGCCAGCAGCACACCCGGGCCACAGTTTTTCCAGGCGAACACCGGGGAGCTGTTTTTT. Protein sequence: CASSTPGPQFFQANTGELFF.

This clonotype has only a few counts. The chain has TRBV20-1 and TRBJ2-7; D tentatively reads TRBD1 or TRBD2 (5 bases each). The V and J ends lost 6 bases and 5 bases respectively, with 14 bases between them. Germline assignment: CDR1 DFQATT and CDR2 SNEGSKA (reference sequence). The CDR3 loop spans 12 amino acids. The CDR3 loop is CSAWGTFDEQYV. The CDR3 DNA reads TGCAGTGCCTGGGGGACCTTTGACGAGCAGTACGTC.

This CDR3 is CASSLGITSGRETQYF. As DNA, the CDR3 is TGTGCCAGCAGCTTAGGTATCACTAGCGGGAGAGAGACCCAGTACTTC. This chain connects TRBV7-9 to TRBJ2-5, with 11 nucleotides matching TRBD2. CDR1 and CDR2 (germline): SEHNR, FQNEAQ (reference sequence). J gave up 4 bases and V 1 base, and 5 bases lay outside the gene matches. CDR3 length: 16 amino acids.

The table lists this clonotype with many counts. This chain joins TRBV24-1 and TRBJ2-1, with D hard to call. Trimming left V 10 bases short and J 8 bases short, with 11 bases between. The CDR3 runs to 11 residues. Germline V lookup: CDR1 KGHDR, CDR2 SFDVKD. For the CDR3, the DNA is TGTGCCACGGGTCAATACGATGAGCAGTTCTTC. Translating gives CATGQYDEQFF.

This clonotype has at least ten counts. The V gene is TRBV3-1, the J gene TRBJ2-2, with a tentative D call TRBD1 (5 bases). V lost 0 bases and J lost 6, with 14 bases in between. The length of the CDR3 is 16 residues. Germline lookup yields CDR1 LGHDT and CDR2 YNNKEL (reference sequence). In DNA, the CDR3 is TGTGCCAGCAGCCAAGAGGTGGCAGGGCTGTCCGGGGAGCTGTTTTTT. Translating it yields CASSQEVAGLSGELFF.

The chain links TRBV4-2 to TRBJ2-1; 10 positions agree with TRBD2. With 3 bases clipped from V and 7 bases from J, the junction kept 15 bases outside the gene matches. Germline V gene data show CDR1 as LGHNA and CDR2 as YNFKEQ. This CDR3 comprises 18 residues. CDR3 in amino acids: CASSQTSAGGYGENEQFF. The CDR3 coding sequence is TGTGCCAGCAGCCAGACCTCAGCGGGGGGGTATGGGGAAAATGAGCAGTTCTTC.

This clonotype occurred many times. V usage is TRBV10-3 and J usage is TRBJ1-6, with 7 bases identical to TRBD1. The length of the CDR3 is 13 residues. Germline CDR1 is ENHRY and CDR2 is SYGVKD. The V and J ends lost 6 bases and 5 bases, in that order; junction bases with no gene match: 1. The CDR3 loop reads CAIRGQDNSPLHF. The CDR3 DNA is TGTGCCATCAGAGGACAGGATAATTCACCCCTCCACTTT.

CDR3 in DNA: TGTGCCAGCAGCTTAGAAATGGGGGGAGAGACCCAGTACTTC. Protein sequence: CASSLEMGGETQYF. J is TRBJ2-5 and V is TRBV7-6; tentatively, D is TRBD2 (6 bases). V lost 1 base to trimming and J lost 4 bases, with 10 bases between them. In germline, CDR1 is SGHVS, CDR2 FNYEAQ. This CDR3 contains 14 residues.

This clonotype was seen ten or more times. V usage is TRBV6-1 and J usage is TRBJ2-5; tentatively, D is TRBD2 (5 bases). Germline lookup yields CDR1 MNHNS and CDR2 SASEGT. The V end was cut by 6 bases, the J end by 1 base, with 18 bases between. There are 16 residues in the CDR3. The CDR3 bases are TGTGCCAGCAGCCCCCGATCCAAGGGAGCCCAAGAGACCCAGTACTTC. It translates to CASSPRSKGAQETQYF.

This clonotype was observed at least ten times. The genes are TRBV9 and TRBJ2-1, with 9 positions matching TRBD2. The trim removed 3 bases at V and 4 bases at J, leaving 11 bases unmatched. The CDR3 has 17 residues. CDR1 SGDLS and CDR2 YYNGEE come from the germline V gene. The CDR3 region is CASSGARWRGGYNEQFF. In DNA, the CDR3 is TGTGCCAGCAGCGGTGCACGGTGGCGGGGGGGATACAATGAGCAGTTCTTC.

A few counts support this clonotype. The chain combines TRBV5-6 with TRBJ2-5; 10 nucleotides align to TRBD2. This CDR3 contains 17 residues. The germline V gene encodes CDR1 SGHDT and CDR2 YYEEEE. V was clipped by 4 bases and J by 3 bases; unmatched bases: 12. The CDR3 DNA reads as TGTGCCAGCAGCACACCGTACCTTAGCGGGGGGAAAGAGACCCAGTACTTC. Encoded protein: CASSTPYLSGGKETQYF.

By proportion, this clonotype is medium-sized (0.01 to 0.1%). The chain uses TRBV12-3 or TRBV12-4 and TRBJ1-1; 9 nucleotides match TRBD1. V was pared by 5 bases and J by 5 bases, with 9 bases of the junction left unmatched. The CDR3 extends over 15 amino acids. The chain's CDR3 is CASSKTGGLGTEAFF. Here the CDR3 DNA reads TGTGCCAGCAGTAAGACAGGGGGGTTGGGGACTGAAGCTTTCTTT.

The J gene is TRBJ1-5, the V gene TRBV6-1; D gene uncertain. The CDR3 covers 15 residues. Deletions cut 0 bases from V and 1 base from J, with 7 bases between. Per germline, CDR1 MNHNS and CDR2 SASEGT. CDR3 region: CASSEAAGSNQPQHF. The CDR3 coding sequence is TGTGCCAGCAGTGAAGCGGCGGGGAGCAATCAGCCCCAGCATTTT.

The chain combines TRBV20-1 with TRBJ2-5; D gene unclear. The CDR3 runs to 14 residues. The germline V and J ends were trimmed by 2 bases and 2 bases, with 12 bases remaining between them. Germline V lookup: CDR1 DFQATT, CDR2 SNEGSKA (reference sequence). CDR3 sequence: CSARLVPPQETQYF. For the CDR3, the DNA is TGCAGTGCTAGACTGGTTCCTCCTCAAGAGACCCAGTACTTC.

This clonotype was counted at least ten times. The V and J genes are TRBV28 and TRBJ2-4; a weak D match, TRBD2 (7 bases). Between the trimmed V and J ends, which lost 7 bases and 8 bases, there was a span of 18 bases. The CDR3 loop spans 14 amino acids. The germline gives CDR1 MDHEN, CDR2 SYDVKM. CDR3 bases: TGTGCCAGCACCCAGTTAGGGAGGGGGGACATTCAGTACTTC. Translating it yields CASTQLGRGDIQYF. Drawing the rest from reference TRBV28 and TRBJ2-4, the complete variable domain is DVKVTQSSRYLVKRTGEKVFLECVQDMDHENMFWYRQDPGLGLRLIYFSYDVKMKEKGDIPEGYSVSREKKERFSLILESASTNQTSMYLCASTQLGRGDIQYFGAGTRLSVL.

This clonotype showed up many times. The chain links TRBV5-1 to TRBJ1-1; 9 nucleotides match TRBD1. This CDR3 spans 17 amino acids. Germline CDR1 is SGHRS and CDR2 is YFSETQ. J was trimmed by 1 base and V by 3 bases; bases with no gene match: 10. The CDR3 bases are TGCGCCAGCAGCTCCCACCGGACAGGGGAAGGGAACACTGAAGCTTTCTTT. It specifies CASSSHRTGEGNTEAFF.